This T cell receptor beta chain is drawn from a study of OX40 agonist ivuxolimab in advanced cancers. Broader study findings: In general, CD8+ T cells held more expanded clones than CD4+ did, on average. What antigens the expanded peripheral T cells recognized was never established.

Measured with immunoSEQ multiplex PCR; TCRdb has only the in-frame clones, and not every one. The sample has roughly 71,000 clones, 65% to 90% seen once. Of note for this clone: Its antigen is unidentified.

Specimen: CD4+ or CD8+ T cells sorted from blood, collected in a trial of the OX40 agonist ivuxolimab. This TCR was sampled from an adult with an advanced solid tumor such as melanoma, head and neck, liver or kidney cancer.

The CDR3 is CAWSGAGGRETQYF. The CDR3 region has the DNA TGTGCCTGGAGTGGGGCAGGGGGTCGAGAGACCCAGTACTTC. The V and J genes are TRBV30 and TRBJ2-5; 7 bases are a match to TRBD1. V lost 1 base, J lost 4 bases, and 6 bases stayed unmatched. Germline lookup yields CDR1 GTSNPN and CDR2 SVGIG (reference sequence). The CDR3 spans 14 residues. Filled out from reference TRBV30 and TRBJ2-5, the complete variable domain reads SQTIHQWPATLVQPVGSPLSLECTVEGTSNPNLYWYRQAAGRGLQLLFYSVGIGQISSEVPQNLSASRPQDRQFILSSKKLLLSDSGFYLCAWSGAGGRETQYFGPGTRLLVL.